Following are 26 T cell receptor beta chains from one sample sequenced in a study of blood T cell repertoires in COVID-19. Measured with immunoSEQ multiplex PCR; TCRdb has only the in-frame clones, and not every one. The profile shows some 100,000 clones, more than 65% of them singletons. The sample comprised peripheral blood. Source of these receptors: a woman between 65 and 79 years old with acute or convalescent COVID-19.

J is TRBJ1-2 and V is TRBV19; 9 bases fit TRBD1. Germline assignment: CDR1 LNHDA and CDR2 SQIVND (reference sequence). Trimming removed 5 bases from V and 8 bases from J; junction bases left unmatched: 12. The CDR3 is made up of 15 amino acids. CDR3: CASSPSGQGSRGYTF. The CDR3 nucleotides read TGTGCCAGTAGTCCGTCGGGACAGGGTTCTCGGGGCTACACCTTC.

Ten or more counts support this clone. V usage is TRBV5-4 and J usage is TRBJ2-1, with 9 bases that match TRBD1. Germline V gene data show CDR1 as SGHNT and CDR2 as YYREEE (reference sequence). V shed 4 bases, J shed 7 bases, and the junction held 12 bases outside the gene matches. CDR3 length equals 16 residues. Here the CDR3 reads CASSRREQGARNEQFF. CDR3 coding DNA: TGTGCCAGCAGCCGTAGGGAACAGGGGGCGAGGAATGAGCAGTTCTTC.

The chain joins TRBV6-5 to TRBJ2-1; D gene uncertain. CDR1 and CDR2 (germline): MNHEY, SVGAGI. Trimming left V 6 bases short and J 0 bases short, with 12 bases between. This CDR3 contains 15 residues. The CDR3 DNA reads TGTGCCAGCAGGCGGCAGTCCTCCTCCTACAATGAGCAGTTCTTC. Encoded protein: CASRRQSSSYNEQFF.

This clone was seen only a few times. The V call is TRBV29-1, the J call TRBJ1-2; D remains unclear. There are 12 residues in the CDR3. Germline V gives CDR1 SQVTM, CDR2 ANQGSEA. V gave up 7 bases and J gave up 0 bases, with 9 bases separating them. The CDR3 DNA reads as TGCAGCGGGACTGTAGCTAACTATGGCTACACCTTC. Translating it yields CSGTVANYGYTF.

The chain joins TRBV6-1 to TRBJ2-2; D might be TRBD1 (6 bases). The CDR3 covers 16 residues. V was shortened by 0 bases and J by 6 bases, with 14 bases between the two germline ends. Per germline, CDR1 MNHNS and CDR2 SASEGT. The CDR3 nucleotides are TGTGCCAGCAGTGAAGCCCCCGGACAGATAGCCGGGGAGCTGTTTTTT. Translation: CASSEAPGQIAGELFF.

This chain joins TRBV7-9 and TRBJ2-1, with 7 bases that match TRBD2. Germline V gene sequence: CDR1 SEHNR, CDR2 FQNEAQ (reference sequence). The CDR3 contains 13 residues. The V segment lost 8 bases and the J segment 9 bases; nucleotides outside the gene matches: 10. The CDR3 region is CASLAAMVGEQFF. The CDR3 DNA sequence: TGTGCCAGCCTAGCGGCTATGGTTGGTGAGCAGTTCTTC.

This clone is a singleton in its sample. In DNA form, the CDR3 reads TGTGCCAGCTCAGAGGGACAGAGCTCTGGGGCCAACGTCCTGACTTTC. This codes for CASSEGQSSGANVLTF. The rearrangement joins TRBV18 to TRBJ2-6; TRBD1 matches 7 bases. The V and J ends lost 5 bases and 0 bases, in that order; junction bases with no gene match: 4. The V gene's germline CDR1 is KGHSH and CDR2 LQKENI. This CDR3 spans 16 amino acids.

The CDR3 protein is CASSFRPGGSTDTQYF. Written as DNA, the CDR3 is TGTGCCAGCAGCTTCCGTCCGGGGGGGAGCACAGATACGCAGTATTTT. This rearrangement joins TRBV5-4 to TRBJ2-3, with 8 bases lining up with TRBD2. From germline, CDR1 is SGHNT and CDR2 YYREEE (reference sequence). After removal of 2 bases from V and 0 bases from J, the junction contained 5 bases not matched to a gene. The CDR3 is 16 amino acids.

V and J are TRBV6-5 and TRBJ1-2; D ambiguous. CDR1 and CDR2 from the germline V gene are MNHEY and SVGAGI. Deletions cut 2 bases from V and 6 bases from J, with 16 bases between. The CDR3 has 15 residues. Here the CDR3 DNA reads TGTGCCAGCAGTTACAATGGGGAGGGATTCAATGGCTACACCTTC. Translated, it gives CASSYNGEGFNGYTF.

The chain is built from TRBV3-1 (or the pseudogene TRBV3-2) and TRBJ2-2; D is unclear. Deletions cut 0 bases from V and 5 bases from J, with 13 bases between. The CDR3 consists of 16 residues. The germline gives CDR1 LGHDT, CDR2 YNNKEL (reference sequence). The CDR3 sequence is CASSQEERSVTGELFF. For the CDR3, the DNA is TGTGCCAGCAGCCAAGAGGAGCGTTCTGTAACCGGGGAGCTGTTTTTT.

V gene TRBV4-1 combines with J gene TRBJ2-5; maybe TRBD1 (5 bases). V lost 1 base and J lost 5, with 8 bases in between. CDR1 is MGHRA, CDR2 YSYEKL, per germline. CDR3 size: 13 residues. In DNA, the CDR3 is TGCGCCAGCAGCCAAGGCGCAGGGGAGACCCAGTACTTC. Amino acid sequence: CASSQGAGETQYF.

This clone has more than one count but fewer than ten. V usage is TRBV19 and J usage is TRBJ2-1; 8 bases fit TRBD1. Trimming took 6 bases from V and 1 from J; bases not matched to a gene: 8. There are 16 residues in the CDR3. Germline CDR1 LNHDA, CDR2 SQIVND (reference sequence). CDR3 protein: CASSHRTGWSYNEQFF. Written as DNA, the CDR3 is TGTGCCAGTAGCCATAGGACAGGGTGGTCCTACAATGAGCAGTTCTTC.

This sequence joins TRBV2 and TRBJ1-4; 10 bases fit TRBD1. Germline-derived CDR1 and CDR2 are SNHLY and FYNNEI. V lost 7 bases to trimming and J lost 8 bases; unmatched junction nucleotides: 4. This CDR3 region has 13 residues. The CDR3 spells CASNPGQGEKLFF. The CDR3 DNA reads TGTGCCAGCAATCCGGGACAGGGGGAAAAACTGTTTTTT.

The rearrangement uses TRBV3-1 (or the pseudogene TRBV3-2) and TRBJ2-5, with D possibly TRBD2 on 5 matching bases. The germline gives CDR1 LGHDT, CDR2 YNNKEL (reference sequence). CDR3 length: 15 residues. The V and J ends lost 4 bases and 1 base respectively, with 13 bases between them. The CDR3 is CASSPSGVSQETQYF. CDR3 DNA sequence: TGTGCCAGCAGCCCCTCCGGGGTTAGCCAAGAGACCCAGTACTTC.

This chain connects TRBV28 to TRBJ2-2; 12 bases are shared with TRBD2. This CDR3 region has 15 residues. CDR1 MDHEN and CDR2 SYDVKM come from the germline V gene. V trimming: 6 bases; J trimming: 6 bases; junction bases outside the gene matches: 5. The CDR3 coding sequence is TGTGCCAGCAGGTTCCTAGCGGGGGGGCCCGGGGAGCTGTTTTTT. This sequence encodes CASRFLAGGPGELFF.

The chain is built from TRBV25-1 and TRBJ1-2; D gene ambiguous. Germline CDR1 and CDR2: MGHDK and SYGVNS. V was clipped by 0 bases and J by 10 bases, with 6 bases between them. This CDR3 has 11 amino acids. CDR3 sequence reads: CASSEYRDYTF. CDR3 DNA sequence: TGTGCCAGCAGTGAATATCGGGACTACACCTTC.

In this sample, this clone turned up once. The chain has TRBV12-3 or TRBV12-4 and TRBJ2-3, with 7 bases matching TRBD2. V dropped 1 base and J dropped 11; count of bases not matched to a gene: 6. This CDR3 contains 13 residues. This CDR3 reads CASSLDVGRKQYF. CDR3 in DNA: TGTGCCAGCAGTTTAGATGTCGGGAGGAAGCAGTATTTT.

The gene calls are TRBV19 and TRBJ1-4, with TRBD1 matching over 7 bases. J was trimmed by 3 bases and V by 7 bases; bases with no gene match: 8. There are 15 residues in the CDR3. From germline, CDR1 is LNHDA and CDR2 SQIVND (reference sequence). As DNA, the CDR3 is TGTGCCAGTACTCAACAACAGGGGTCTAATGAAAAACTGTTTTTT. Protein sequence: CASTQQQGSNEKLFF.

The chain recombines TRBV5-1 with TRBJ1-3; D is uncertain. CDR3 size: 15 residues. Germline values: CDR1 SGHRS, CDR2 YFSETQ. Trimming shortened V by 5 bases and J by 0 bases, and 12 bases separated the two germline ends. CDR3 region: CASRDDGGSGNTIYF. As DNA, the CDR3 is TGCGCCAGCAGGGACGATGGAGGCTCTGGAAACACCATATATTTT.

The rearrangement links TRBV6-2 or TRBV6-3 to TRBJ2-7; TRBD2 matches 10 bases. The CDR3 runs to 16 residues. Trimming took 4 bases from V and 4 from J; bases not matched to a gene: 10. CDR1 and CDR2 (germline): MNHEY, SVGEGT. The CDR3 here is CASSSARTSGGYEQYV. The CDR3 DNA is TGTGCCAGCAGTTCCGCCCGGACTAGCGGTGGTTACGAGCAGTACGTC.

This clone is labeled medium-sized. The J gene is TRBJ1-2, the V gene TRBV5-6, with 7 positions matching TRBD1. This CDR3 region has 12 residues. Germline trimming cut 3 bases from V and 6 bases from J; bases unmatched to any gene: 2. The germline gives CDR1 SGHDT, CDR2 YYEEEE. The CDR3 region is CASSSQGHGYTF. The CDR3 nucleotides are TGTGCCAGCAGCTCACAGGGGCATGGCTACACCTTC.

The chain is built from TRBV20-1 and TRBJ1-4; 10 nucleotides align to TRBD1. V lost 3 bases and J lost 8; bases outside the gene matches: 9. Germline assignment: CDR1 DFQATT and CDR2 SNEGSKA (reference sequence). The CDR3 contains 15 residues. This CDR3 reads CSASTGTGVSEKLFF. The CDR3 region has the DNA TGCAGTGCTAGTACCGGGACAGGGGTTTCGGAAAAACTGTTTTTT.

The chain recombines TRBV9 with TRBJ2-7, with TRBD1 matching over 9 bases. The germline CDR1 and CDR2 sequences are SGDLS and YYNGEE. This CDR3 comprises 15 residues. V gave up 3 bases and J gave up 1 base; unmatched junction bases: 5. This chain's CDR3 is CASSAPGQGSYEQYF. The CDR3 coding sequence is TGTGCCAGCAGCGCCCCGGGACAGGGTTCCTACGAGCAGTACTTC.

The rearrangement joins TRBV29-1 to TRBJ1-2, with D perhaps matching TRBD1 (5 bases). Germline values: CDR1 SQVTM, CDR2 ANQGSEA. The ends were cut back, 2 bases at V and 5 bases at J, with 15 bases in the middle. The CDR3 loop spans 14 amino acids. The CDR3 loop reads CSVENAQGSYGYTF. CDR3 DNA sequence: TGCAGCGTTGAAAATGCGCAGGGTTCTTATGGCTACACCTTC.

The V gene is TRBV6-5, the J gene TRBJ1-6; 7 bases agree with TRBD1. The junction had 4 bases not matched to a gene; V was cut back by 6 bases and J by 5 bases. The CDR3 has 14 residues. CDR1 and CDR2 from the germline V gene are MNHEY and SVGAGI. CDR3 sequence reads: CASRTTGNNSPLHF. CDR3 DNA: TGTGCCAGCAGAACGACAGGGAATAATTCACCCCTCCACTTT.

V usage is TRBV30 and J usage is TRBJ1-2; 9 nucleotides align to TRBD1. CDR1 and CDR2 from the germline V gene are GTSNPN and SVGIG (reference sequence). Trimming at V came to 2 bases and at J to 8 bases, leaving 9 bases not matched to a gene. The CDR3 runs 14 residues. CDR3 coding DNA: TGTGCCTGGAGTTGGAGTAGGACAGGGGACGGCTACACCTTC. Its protein product is CAWSWSRTGDGYTF.